The rows below give T cell receptor beta chains drawn from one sample of a study of blood T cells in healthy people across ages. In TCRdb, the 5' RACE reads were re-called with MiXCR into one record per CDR3 protein. This sample has some 790,000 distinct CDR3 sequences, with about 28% found just once. Source material: blood. These receptors all come from a woman aged 80 or older in good health. Each CDR3 is given with its conserved first and last residue. A D gene is named only where the DNA matches it firmly. The size of a clone is reported for some rows only, either as once, few or many, or as a class for expanded clones.

CDR3 protein | CDR3 DNA | J gene | D gene | clone size | V gene
CASFEEMRGTEAFF | TGTGCCAGCTTTGAAGAGATGCGGGGGACTGAAGCTTTCTTT | TRBJ1-1 | . | . | TRBV6-1
CASSRGTDNSPLHF | TGCGCCAGCAGCCGAGGGACAGATAATTCACCCCTCCACTTT | TRBJ1-6 | TRBD1 | . | TRBV5-1
CASTQEAGGEQYF | TGTGCCAGCACCCAAGAGGCAGGGGGAGAGCAGTACTTC | TRBJ2-7 | TRBD1 | once | TRBV2
CASSQAYRGPQETQYF | TGTGCCAGCAGCCAAGCCTACAGGGGGCCCCAAGAGACCCAGTACTTC | TRBJ2-5 | TRBD1 | many | TRBV3-1
CASSQSPLTKLETQYF | TGTGCCAGCAGCCAATCCCCATTAACTAAGTTGGAGACCCAGTACTTC | TRBJ2-5 | . | few | TRBV7-2
CASSAREGTEAFF | TGTGCCAGCAGTGCCAGGGAGGGGACTGAAGCTTTCTTT | TRBJ1-1 | . | many | TRBV12-3/TRBV12-4
CSALTGGLWSNQPQHF | TGCAGTGCTTTGACAGGGGGGCTCTGGAGCAATCAGCCCCAGCATTTT | TRBJ1-5 | TRBD1 | . | TRBV20-1
CASSLNSVLEQFF | TGTGCCAGCAGCTTAAACAGCGTCCTTGAGCAGTTCTTC | TRBJ2-1 | . | many | TRBV11-2
CASRSTDSDGRYYGYTF | TGTGCCAGCAGGTCGACGGACAGCGACGGGAGGTACTATGGCTACACCTTC | TRBJ1-2 | . | many | TRBV6-1
CASSLGQDYVNRPQHF | TGTGCCAGCAGTTTAGGCCAGGACTACGTGAATCGGCCCCAGCATTTT | TRBJ1-5 | . | many | TRBV12-3/TRBV12-4
CASSPPPRNTIYF | TGTGCCAGCAGCCCGCCCCCCCGGAACACCATATATTTT | TRBJ1-3 | . | . | TRBV7-2
CASSVSSGSSEAFF | TGTGCCAGCAGCGTCTCCTCAGGGTCCTCTGAAGCTTTCTTT | TRBJ1-1 | . | few | TRBV11-2
CASSTGTGVTGELFF | TGTGCCAGCAGTACCGGGACAGGGGTCACCGGGGAGCTGTTTTTT | TRBJ2-2 | TRBD1 | . | TRBV12-3/TRBV12-4
CASSSQAGGSYEQFF | TGTGCCAGCAGCTCCCAGGCGGGGGGTAGCTATGAGCAGTTCTTC | TRBJ2-1 | TRBD2 | many | TRBV7-2
CASSLGVVTGGEGETQYF | TGTGCCAGCAGCTTAGGGGTCGTTACAGGGGGCGAGGGAGAGACCCAGTACTTC | TRBJ2-5 | TRBD1 | few | TRBV7-6
CATSAGSDSNQPQHF | TGTGCCACCTCGGCGGGGTCCGATAGCAATCAGCCCCAGCATTTT | TRBJ1-5 | . | many | TRBV10-3
CASSLAGAAQKTQYF | TGTGCCAGCAGTTTGGCTGGGGCGGCACAAAAGACCCAATACTTC | TRBJ2-5 | . | . | TRBV12-3/TRBV12-4
CASSPTGNRDYGYTF | TGTGCCAGCAGCCCCACAGGGAATCGGGACTATGGCTACACCTTC | TRBJ1-2 | . | . | TRBV7-2
CASTPGGPPLNYGYTF | TGTGCCAGTACTCCCGGGGGGCCTCCGCTCAACTATGGCTACACCTTC | TRBJ1-2 | . | many | TRBV6-5
CASSQAIPGGITGELFF | TGCGCCAGCAGCCAAGCGATTCCAGGGGGCATTACCGGGGAGCTGTTTTTT | TRBJ2-2 | TRBD1 | few | TRBV4-3
CASSGRQGRTDTQYF | TGTGCCAGCAGCGGGCGACAGGGCCGCACAGATACGCAGTATTTT | TRBJ2-3 | TRBD1 | . | TRBV5-8
CASSPRTSGSYNEQFF | TGTGCCAGCAGTCCCAGGACTAGCGGGAGTTACAATGAGCAGTTCTTC | TRBJ2-1 | TRBD2 | many | TRBV6-2/TRBV6-3
CASRPSAGVSYEQYF | TGTGCCAGCAGACCGTCTGCAGGGGTTTCCTACGAGCAGTACTTC | TRBJ2-7 | . | few | TRBV27
CASSEAGNTEAFF | TGTGCCAGCAGTGAAGCCGGGAACACTGAAGCTTTCTTT | TRBJ1-1 | . | few | TRBV6-1
CASSLGFRGLETQYF | TGTGCCAGCAGTTTAGGGTTCAGGGGGCTTGAGACCCAGTACTTC | TRBJ2-5 | TRBD1 | . | TRBV12-3/TRBV12-4
CSANIPGRSNIQYF | TGCAGTGCTAACATCCCGGGACGGAGCAACATTCAGTACTTC | TRBJ2-4 | . | . | TRBV20-1